Listed here is a single T cell receptor beta chain. This clonotype was detected only a few times. The antigen it binds to is not known. Base qualities are not recorded, but no much larger clone differs from it by a single base. The sample comes from a study of identical twins (dated by TCRdb to about 2016). At the level of the whole study: To test whether fetal clonotypes persist, this study deep-sequenced TCR alpha and beta repertoires from monozygotic twins, from unrelated adults of various ages, and from cord blood. Replicate twin experiments were performed at different times using different library preparation protocols to rule out contamination.

Beyond this particular receptor, the publication reports: Compared with coincidental sharing between unrelated individuals, out-of-frame TCR alpha sequences shared between twins showed an excess of sequences with low generation probability. Abundant cord blood beta clonotypes carried fewer insertions; young adult naive repertoires showed a weaker similar trend, while memory repertoires showed none. Zero-insertion analyses could be partly confounded by invariant T cells such as MAIT and iNKT, although diverse VJ usage argued against such confounding for most clonotypes. In monozygotic twins, recombination models systematically underestimated out-of-frame TCR alpha sharing, but the models matched the sharing seen between unrelated individuals. Because the same donors could not be followed over many years, the conclusions depended on cross-sectional statistical analysis. The excess sharing between twins in beta out-of-frame sequences was weaker because fewer shared sequences reduced the signal-to-noise ratio.

Every donor was a healthy Caucasian. Using Miltenyi CD45RO+ enrichment and human naive T-cell isolation kits, memory (CD45RO+) and naive T cells were isolated from PBMC. The CDR3 covers 16 residues, taking in both the cysteine and the phenylalanine. Only the CDR3 DNA stays, 48 bases, in frame from base 1. Trimming removed 4 bases from V and 4 bases from J; the gene matches leave 8 bases unexplained. The germline V gene gives CDR1 as SGHRS and CDR2 as YFSETQ. To prepare the library, 5' RACE was applied. Sequenced on an Illumina HiSeq 2000. Template switching introduced a universal primer binding site; the final cDNA contained a unique molecular identifier, enabling accurate counting of TCR cDNA molecules. First-strand cDNA for TCR alpha and beta chains was synthesized from specific primers in the conserved constant-segment region. To control for contamination, every cDNA library carried two barcodes: a SMART-Mk sample barcode plus Illumina barcodes. TruSeq adapter sequences, together with Illumina sample barcodes, were added in two successive PCR steps. Sequencing of the TCR alpha and beta cDNA libraries was done on the Illumina HiSeq platform using custom primers. Turning to the authors' computational methods: MiGEC processed the raw reads to extract unique molecular identifiers, while MiXCR was used to determine the CDR3 positions. For each individual, recombination models were inferred using an EM algorithm with the repgenHMM and IGoR tools. The tcR package in R was used for shared clonotype analysis, with sharing normalized by the product of cloneset sizes. To study raw recombination without the effects of thymic and clonal selection, out-of-frame nonproductive sequences were analyzed. TCRdb itself trimmed the public reads at Q25 with fastp, ran MiXCR and retained productive beta chains. Rows with a matching CDR3 protein are joined into one entry that keeps the most common DNA and genes. TCRdb assigned the V and J calls; the authors' analysis was not used. This sample is represented by 150,000 or so distinct CDR3 sequences; 3.5% of them were singletons. The leading ten clones occupy 8.1% of the sample.

Sequencing was carried out using memory T cells sorted from blood. The sample's cell subset or site label, in plain terms: CD45RO+ enriched T cells. The chain uses TRBV5-1 and TRBJ2-5, with TRBD2 identical over 12 junction bases. The clonotype originates from a man aged 18 to 30 in good health. The DNA sequence reads TGCGCCAGCAGCCAAATGACTAGCGGGAGTACAGAGACCCAGTACTTC. The resulting protein is CASSQMTSGSTETQYF. Outside the CDR3, residues come from the reference TRBV5-1 and TRBJ2-5 proteins, so the full variable domain is: KAGVTQTPRYLIKTRGQQVTLSCSPISGHRSVSWYQQTPGQGLQFLFEYFSETQRNKGNFPGRFSGRQFSNSRSEMNVSTLELGDSALYLCASSQMTSGSTETQYFGPGTRLLVL.